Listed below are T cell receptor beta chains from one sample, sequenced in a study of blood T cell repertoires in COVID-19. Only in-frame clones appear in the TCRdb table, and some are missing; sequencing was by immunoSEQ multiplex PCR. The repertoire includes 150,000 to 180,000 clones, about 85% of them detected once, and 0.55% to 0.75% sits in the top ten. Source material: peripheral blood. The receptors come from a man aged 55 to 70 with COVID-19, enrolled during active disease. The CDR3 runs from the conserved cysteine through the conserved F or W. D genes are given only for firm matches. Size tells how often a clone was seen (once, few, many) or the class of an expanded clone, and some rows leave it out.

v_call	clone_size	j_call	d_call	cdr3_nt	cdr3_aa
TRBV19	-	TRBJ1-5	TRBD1	TGTGCCAGTAGTACGACAGGGGGTAGCAATCAGCCCCAGCATTTT	CASSTTGGSNQPQHF
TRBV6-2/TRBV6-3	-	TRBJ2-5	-	TGTGCCAGCAGTTATGGGAGTATGGAGACCCAGTACTTC	CASSYGSMETQYF
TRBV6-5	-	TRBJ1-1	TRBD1	TGTGCCAGCAGTCGAGATACAGGGGGGATCACTGAAGCTTTCTTT	CASSRDTGGITEAFF
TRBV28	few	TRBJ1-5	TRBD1	TGTGCCAGCAGTTTATCACAGGGGGGTCAGCCCCAGCATTTT	CASSLSQGGQPQHF
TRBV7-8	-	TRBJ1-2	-	TGTGCCAGCAGCCCTCGGTTTGATCGTGGCTACACCTTC	CASSPRFDRGYTF
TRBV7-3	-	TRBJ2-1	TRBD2	TGTGCCAGCAGCTTATCACAGGGACTAGCAAATGAGCAGTTCTTC	CASSLSQGLANEQFF
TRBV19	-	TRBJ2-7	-	TGTGCCAGTTCAGGGGTGGGCACCTACGAGCAGTACTTC	CASSGVGTYEQYF
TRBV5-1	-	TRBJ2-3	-	TGCGCCAGCAGCTTGGTTTCCGGGAGCACAGATACGCAGTATTTT	CASSLVSGSTDTQYF
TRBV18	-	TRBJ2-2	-	TGTGCCAGCTCACCCTACAGGGACACCGGGGAGCTGTTTTTT	CASSPYRDTGELFF
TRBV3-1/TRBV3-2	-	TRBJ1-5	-	TGTGCCAGCAGTGGCAGTTATAGCAATCAGCCCCAGCATTTT	CASSGSYSNQPQHF
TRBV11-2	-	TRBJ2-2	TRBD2	TGTGCCAGCAGCGGGGGACTAGCGGGAGGTGTTCCCGGGGAGCTGTTTTTT	CASSGGLAGGVPGELFF
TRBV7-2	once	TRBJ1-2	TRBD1	TGTGCCAGCAGTTCCGGTCGGGACAGGGGTTATGGCTACACCTTC	CASSSGRDRGYGYTF
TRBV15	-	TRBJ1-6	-	TGTGCCACCAGCAGAGTAGCGAGCAATAATTCACCCCTCCACTTT	CATSRVASNNSPLHF
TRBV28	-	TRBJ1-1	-	TGTGCCAGCAAGGGGAAAGGCACTGAAGCTTTCTTT	CASKGKGTEAFF
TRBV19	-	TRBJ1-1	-	TGTGCCAGTAGTATTGGGTCGACAGTGCGGAACACTGAAGCTTTCTTT	CASSIGSTVRNTEAFF
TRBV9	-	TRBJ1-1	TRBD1	TGTGCCAGCAGCGCAAGGACAGGGTTGGGTGACACTGAAGCTTTCTTT	CASSARTGLGDTEAFF
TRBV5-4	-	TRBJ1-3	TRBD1	TGTGCCAGCAGCCGGGACAGGGCCTCTGGAAACACCATATATTTT	CASSRDRASGNTIYF
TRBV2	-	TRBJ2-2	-	TGTGCCAGCAGTGAAGCAGGAGAAAACACCGGGGAGCTGTTTTTT	CASSEAGENTGELFF
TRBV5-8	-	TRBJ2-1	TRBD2	TGTGCCAGCAGCTTGGGACTAGCGGGGGGTTCCAATGAGCAGTTCTTC	CASSLGLAGGSNEQFF
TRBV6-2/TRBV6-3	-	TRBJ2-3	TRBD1	TGTGCCAGCAGTTACTCTCGGGGACAGGTCCATAGCACAGATACGCAGTATTTT	CASSYSRGQVHSTDTQYF
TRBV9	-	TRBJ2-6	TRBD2	TGTGCCAGCAGCCCGACGGGGGGCTCTGGGGCCAACGTCCTGACTTTC	CASSPTGGSGANVLTF
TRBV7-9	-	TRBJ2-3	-	TGTGCCAGCAGCTTACATGCAGATACGCAGTATTTT	CASSLHADTQYF
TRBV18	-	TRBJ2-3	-	TGTGCCAGCTCACCGAGTATCCGGGGGAGCACAGATACGCAGTATTTT	CASSPSIRGSTDTQYF
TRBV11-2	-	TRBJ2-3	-	TGTGCCAGCAGTTCGCAACGAGGAAGCAACACAGATACGCAGTATTTT	CASSSQRGSNTDTQYF
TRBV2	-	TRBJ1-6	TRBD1	TGTGCCAGCAGTGAAGGGGGGACAGGGGGCATCAGGTCACCCCTCCACTTT	CASSEGGTGGIRSPLHF
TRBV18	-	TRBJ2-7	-	TGTGCCAGCTCACCAATGAGGGATTCCGAGCAGTACTTC	CASSPMRDSEQYF
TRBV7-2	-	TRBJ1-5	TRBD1	TGTGCCAGCAGCCAGGGACAGCTCTATCAGCCCCAGCATTTT	CASSQGQLYQPQHF
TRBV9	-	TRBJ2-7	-	TGTGCCAGCAGCGTAGGAGGCGTCTCTAGAGCATACGAGCAGTACTTC	CASSVGGVSRAYEQYF
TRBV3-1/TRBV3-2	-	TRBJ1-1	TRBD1	TGTGCCAGCAGCCCAGGGGGAGCGGTACTTGAAGCTTTCTTT	CASSPGGAVLEAFF
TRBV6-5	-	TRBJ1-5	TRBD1	TGTGCCGGAACAGTAGGACAGGGGACTACGCCCCAGCATTTT	CAGTVGQGTTPQHF
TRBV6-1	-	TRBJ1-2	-	TGTGCCAGCAGTGAATCACAGGGTGGCTACACCTTC	CASSESQGGYTF
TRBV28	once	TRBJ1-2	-	TGTGCCAGCAGCTATGCTTCGGGCTATGGCTACACCTTC	CASSYASGYGYTF
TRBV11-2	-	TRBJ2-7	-	TGTGCCAGCAGCTTAATAGGCAGCGCGAAGCAGTACTTC	CASSLIGSAKQYF
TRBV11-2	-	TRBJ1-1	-	TGTGCCAGCAGCTTTCGACGGGGGAACACTGAAGCTTTCTTT	CASSFRRGNTEAFF
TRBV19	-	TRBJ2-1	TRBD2	TGTGCCAGTAGTCGGACTAGCGGGTCCGTGAATCAGGAGCAGTTCTTC	CASSRTSGSVNQEQFF
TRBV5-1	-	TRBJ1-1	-	TGCGCCAGCAGCTTGTCACAGACGAACACTGAAGCTTTCTTT	CASSLSQTNTEAFF
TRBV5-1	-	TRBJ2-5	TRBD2	TGCGCCAGCAGCTTTAGCCTAGCGGGAGATGAGACCCAGTACTTC	CASSFSLAGDETQYF
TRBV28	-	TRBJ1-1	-	TGTGCCAGCAGTTTTGGACACCGTGGCACTGAAGCTTTCTTT	CASSFGHRGTEAFF
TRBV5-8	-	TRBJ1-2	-	TGTGCCAGCAGCTTGGAGGGGGACAATGGCTACACCTTC	CASSLEGDNGYTF
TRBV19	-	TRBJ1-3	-	TGTGCCAGTAGTCTCTCTCAAGGGAGCTCTGGAAACACCATATATTTT	CASSLSQGSSGNTIYF
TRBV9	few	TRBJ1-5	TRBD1	TGTGCCAGCAGCGTGGGACAGGGCTATCAGCCCCAGCATTTT	CASSVGQGYQPQHF
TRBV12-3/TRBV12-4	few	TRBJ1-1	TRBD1	TGTGCCAGCAGTGCCCGGCAGGGGGCGAAGGCTTTCTTT	CASSARQGAKAFF
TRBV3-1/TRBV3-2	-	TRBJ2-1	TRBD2	TGTGCCAGCAGCCAAGGCCCTAGCGGGGGGGCCCCCGAGCAGTTCTTC	CASSQGPSGGAPEQFF
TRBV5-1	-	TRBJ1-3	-	TGCGCCAGCAGTCATGACAGTTACTCTGGAAACACCATATATTTT	CASSHDSYSGNTIYF
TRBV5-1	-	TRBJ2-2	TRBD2	TGCGCCAGCAGCTTAACTAGCGGGATTGGTACCGGGGAGCTGTTTTTT	CASSLTSGIGTGELFF
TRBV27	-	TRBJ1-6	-	TGTGCCGCCGGGATTAATAATTCACCCCTCCACTTT	CAAGINNSPLHF
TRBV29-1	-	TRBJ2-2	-	TGCAGCGTATCGCGAGCAGGGGTGCCCGGGGAGCTGTTTTTT	CSVSRAGVPGELFF
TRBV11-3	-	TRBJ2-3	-	TGTGCCAGCAGCCCTTATGAGGAGCCAGATACGCAGTATTTT	CASSPYEEPDTQYF
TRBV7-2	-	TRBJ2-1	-	TGTGCCAGCAGCTTAACCCACCGGGACTACAATGAGCAGTTCTTC	CASSLTHRDYNEQFF
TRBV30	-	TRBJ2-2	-	TGTGCCTGGAGTCCCCGCGGGGAGCTGTTTTTT	CAWSPRGELFF
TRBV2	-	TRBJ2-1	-	TGTGCCAGCAGTGATGGGCAGAGATTAAATGAGCAGTTCTTC	CASSDGQRLNEQFF
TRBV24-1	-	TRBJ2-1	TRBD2	TGTGCCACCAGTGTCCGGACTAGCGGTTTGGGCGGATCCTACAATGAGCAGTTCTTC	CATSVRTSGLGGSYNEQFF
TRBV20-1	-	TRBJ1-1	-	TGCAGTGGGTGGCTGAACACTGAAGCTTTCTTT	CSGWLNTEAFF
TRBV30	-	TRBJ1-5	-	TGTGCCTGGAGTGTACGCGCGGGACAGCCCCAGCATTTT	CAWSVRAGQPQHF